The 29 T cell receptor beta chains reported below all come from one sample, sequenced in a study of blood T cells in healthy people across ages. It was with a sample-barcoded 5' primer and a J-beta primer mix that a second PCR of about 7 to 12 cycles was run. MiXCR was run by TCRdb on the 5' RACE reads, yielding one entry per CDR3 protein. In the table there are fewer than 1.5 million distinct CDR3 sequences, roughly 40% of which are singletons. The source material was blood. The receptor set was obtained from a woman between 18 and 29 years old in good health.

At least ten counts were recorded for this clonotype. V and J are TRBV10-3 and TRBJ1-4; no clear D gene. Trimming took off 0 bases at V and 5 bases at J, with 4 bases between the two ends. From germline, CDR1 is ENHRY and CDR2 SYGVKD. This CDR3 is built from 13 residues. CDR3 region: CAISESLNEKLFF. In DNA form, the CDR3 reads TGTGCCATCAGTGAGTCCCTGAATGAAAAACTGTTTTTT.

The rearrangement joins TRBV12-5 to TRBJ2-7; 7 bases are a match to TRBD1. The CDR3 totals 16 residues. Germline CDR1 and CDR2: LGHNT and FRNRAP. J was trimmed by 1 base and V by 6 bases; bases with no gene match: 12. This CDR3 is CASGQTVTGISYEQYF. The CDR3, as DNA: TGTGCTAGTGGCCAGACCGTGACAGGGATTTCCTACGAGCAGTACTTC.

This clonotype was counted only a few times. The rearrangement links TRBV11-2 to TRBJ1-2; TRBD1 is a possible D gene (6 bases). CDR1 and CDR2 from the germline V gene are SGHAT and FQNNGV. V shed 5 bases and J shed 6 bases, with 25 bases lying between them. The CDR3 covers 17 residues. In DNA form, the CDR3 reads TGTGCCAGCAGCCGAGGGGGAAAGGGCCAGGGTGGAAATGGCTACACCTTC. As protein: CASSRGGKGQGGNGYTF.

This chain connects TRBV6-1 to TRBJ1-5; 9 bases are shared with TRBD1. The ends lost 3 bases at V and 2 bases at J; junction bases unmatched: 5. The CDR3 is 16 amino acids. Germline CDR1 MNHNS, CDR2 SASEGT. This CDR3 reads CASSDKGQGGNQPQHF. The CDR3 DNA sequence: TGTGCCAGCAGTGATAAGGGACAGGGAGGCAATCAGCCCCAGCATTTT.

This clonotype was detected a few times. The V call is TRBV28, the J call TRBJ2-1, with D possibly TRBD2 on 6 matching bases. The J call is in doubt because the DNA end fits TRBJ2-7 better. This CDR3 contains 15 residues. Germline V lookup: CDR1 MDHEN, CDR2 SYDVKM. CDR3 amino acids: CASSRGSSSYNEQYF. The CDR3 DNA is TGTGCCAGCAGTCGGGGGTCTAGCTCCTACAATGAGCAGTACTTC.

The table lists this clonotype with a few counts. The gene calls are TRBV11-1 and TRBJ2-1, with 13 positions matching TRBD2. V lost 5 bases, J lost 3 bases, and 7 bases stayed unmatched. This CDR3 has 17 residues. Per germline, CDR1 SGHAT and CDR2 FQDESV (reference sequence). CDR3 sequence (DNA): TGTGCCAGCAGCCCGAAGGGGACTAGCGGGGACTACAATGAGCAGTTCTTC. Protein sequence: CASSPKGTSGDYNEQFF.

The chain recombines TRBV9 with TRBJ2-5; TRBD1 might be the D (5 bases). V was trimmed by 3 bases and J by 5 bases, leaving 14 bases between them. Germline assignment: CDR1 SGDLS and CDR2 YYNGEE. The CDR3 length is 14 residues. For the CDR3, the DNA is TGTGCCAGCAGCGAGAGCAGGGTTTGGGAGACCCAGTACTTC. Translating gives CASSESRVWETQYF.

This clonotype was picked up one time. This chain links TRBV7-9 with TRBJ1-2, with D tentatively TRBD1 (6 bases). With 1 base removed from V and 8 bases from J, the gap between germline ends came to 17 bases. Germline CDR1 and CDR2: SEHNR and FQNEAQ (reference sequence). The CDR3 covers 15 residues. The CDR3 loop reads CASSLGDSGARGYTF. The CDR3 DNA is TGTGCCAGCAGCTTAGGGGATTCAGGGGCGCGAGGCTACACCTTC.

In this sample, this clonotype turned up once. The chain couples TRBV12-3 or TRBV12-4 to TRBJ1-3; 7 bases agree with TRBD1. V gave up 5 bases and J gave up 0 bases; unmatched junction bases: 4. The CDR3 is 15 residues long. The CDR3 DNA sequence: TGTGCCAGCAGTCTCGGACAGGTCTCTGGAAACACCATATATTTT. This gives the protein CASSLGQVSGNTIYF.

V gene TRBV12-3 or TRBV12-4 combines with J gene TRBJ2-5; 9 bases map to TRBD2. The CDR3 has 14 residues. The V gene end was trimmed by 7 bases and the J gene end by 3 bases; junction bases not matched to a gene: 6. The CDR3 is CASTTRLAEETQYF. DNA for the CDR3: TGTGCCAGCACCACCCGACTAGCGGAAGAGACCCAGTACTTC.

CDR3 sequence reads: CASSQIATGARNEQYF. As DNA, the CDR3 is TGCGCCAGCAGCCAAATAGCGACGGGGGCGCGGAATGAGCAGTACTTC. J is TRBJ2-5 and V is TRBV4-1; D may correspond to TRBD1 or TRBD2 (6 bases each). Trimming took 2 bases from V and 11 from J, leaving 24 bases between them. The CDR3 totals 16 residues. Germline CDR1 MGHRA, CDR2 YSYEKL.

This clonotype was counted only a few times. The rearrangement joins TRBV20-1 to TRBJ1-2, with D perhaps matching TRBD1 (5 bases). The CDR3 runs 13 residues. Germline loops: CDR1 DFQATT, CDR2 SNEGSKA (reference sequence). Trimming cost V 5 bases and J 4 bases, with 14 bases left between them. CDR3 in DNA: TGCAGTGCTCTACAGGCCCCGGGCTATGGCTACACCTTC. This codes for CSALQAPGYGYTF.

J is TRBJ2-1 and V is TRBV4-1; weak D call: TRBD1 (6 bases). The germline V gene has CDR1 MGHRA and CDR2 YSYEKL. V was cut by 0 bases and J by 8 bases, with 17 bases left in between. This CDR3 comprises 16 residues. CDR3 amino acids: CASSQDLTGTRDEQFF. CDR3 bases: TGCGCCAGCAGCCAAGATCTGACGGGGACACGGGATGAGCAGTTCTTC.

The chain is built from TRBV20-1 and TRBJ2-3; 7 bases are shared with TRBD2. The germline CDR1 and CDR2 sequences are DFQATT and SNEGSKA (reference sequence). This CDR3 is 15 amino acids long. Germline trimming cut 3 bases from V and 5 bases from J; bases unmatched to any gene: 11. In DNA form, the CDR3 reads TGCAGTGCTAGGGGCCTGACTAGCACCATAGATACGCAGTATTTT. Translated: CSARGLTSTIDTQYF.

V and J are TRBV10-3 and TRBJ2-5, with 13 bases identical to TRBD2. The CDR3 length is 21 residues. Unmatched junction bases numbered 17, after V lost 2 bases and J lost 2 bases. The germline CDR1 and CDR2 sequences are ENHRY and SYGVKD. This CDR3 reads CAISEPTSGGPSQIPQETQYF. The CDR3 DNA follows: TGTGCCATCAGTGAGCCGACTAGCGGGGGGCCGAGTCAAATCCCACAAGAGACCCAGTACTTC.

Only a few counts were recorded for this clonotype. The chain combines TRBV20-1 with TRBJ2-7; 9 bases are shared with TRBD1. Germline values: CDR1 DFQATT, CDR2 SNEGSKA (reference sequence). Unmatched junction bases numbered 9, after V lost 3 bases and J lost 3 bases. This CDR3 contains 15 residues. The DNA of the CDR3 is TGCAGTGCTAGGGGGGACAGGGACTCGAACTACGAGCAGTACTTC. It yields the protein CSARGDRDSNYEQYF.

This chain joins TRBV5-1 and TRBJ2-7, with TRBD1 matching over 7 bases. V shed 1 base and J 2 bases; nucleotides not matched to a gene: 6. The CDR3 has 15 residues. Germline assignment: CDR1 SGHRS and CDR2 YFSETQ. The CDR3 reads CASSLITGATYEQYF. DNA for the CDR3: TGCGCCAGCAGCTTGATTACAGGGGCGACCTACGAGCAGTACTTC.

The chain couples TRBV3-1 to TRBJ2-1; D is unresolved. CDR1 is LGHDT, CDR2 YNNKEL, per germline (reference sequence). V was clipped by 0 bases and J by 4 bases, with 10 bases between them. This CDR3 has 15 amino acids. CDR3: CASSQDSSRYNEQFF. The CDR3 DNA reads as TGTGCCAGCAGCCAAGATAGCTCGCGATACAATGAGCAGTTCTTC.

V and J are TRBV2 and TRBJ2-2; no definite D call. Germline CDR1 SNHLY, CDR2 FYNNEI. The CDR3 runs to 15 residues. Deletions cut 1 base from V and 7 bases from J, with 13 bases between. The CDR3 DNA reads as TGTGCCAGCAGTGAAGGGTACTATAGCAGCGGGGAGCTGTTTTTT. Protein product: CASSEGYYSSGELFF.

CDR3 in amino acids: CASNSGGGKDEQYF. As DNA, the CDR3 is TGTGCCAGCAACTCTGGAGGGGGGAAGGACGAGCAGTACTTC. V is TRBV12-3 or TRBV12-4 and J is TRBJ2-5, with D perhaps assigned TRBD1 or TRBD2 (6 bases each). The J call may be wrong; the DNA end is better matched by TRBJ2-7. The CDR3 runs 14 residues.

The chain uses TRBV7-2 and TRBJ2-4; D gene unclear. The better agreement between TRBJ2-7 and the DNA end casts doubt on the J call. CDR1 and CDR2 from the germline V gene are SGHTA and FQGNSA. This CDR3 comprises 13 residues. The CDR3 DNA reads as TGTGCCAGCAGCTTTTCCGTCCTCCTCGAGCAGTACTTC. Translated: CASSFSVLLEQYF.

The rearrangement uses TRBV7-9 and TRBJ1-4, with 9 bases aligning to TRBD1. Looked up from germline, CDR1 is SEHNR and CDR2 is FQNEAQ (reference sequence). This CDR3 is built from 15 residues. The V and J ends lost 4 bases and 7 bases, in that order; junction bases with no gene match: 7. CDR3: CASSSTDRGGEKLFF. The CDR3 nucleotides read TGTGCCAGCAGCTCCACCGACAGGGGGGGTGAAAAACTGTTTTTT.

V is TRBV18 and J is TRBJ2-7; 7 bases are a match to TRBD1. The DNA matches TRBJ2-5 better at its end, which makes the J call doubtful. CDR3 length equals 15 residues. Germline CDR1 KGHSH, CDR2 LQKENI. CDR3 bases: TGTGCCAGCTCACCACGTGGCCAGGGGGAAGAGACCCAGTACTTC. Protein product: CASSPRGQGEETQYF.

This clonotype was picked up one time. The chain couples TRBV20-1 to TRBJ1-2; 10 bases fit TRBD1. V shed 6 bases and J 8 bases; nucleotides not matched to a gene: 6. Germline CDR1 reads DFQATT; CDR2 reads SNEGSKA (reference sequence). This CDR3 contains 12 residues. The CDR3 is CSATTGGSGYTF. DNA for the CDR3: TGCAGTGCCACGACAGGGGGCAGCGGCTACACCTTC.

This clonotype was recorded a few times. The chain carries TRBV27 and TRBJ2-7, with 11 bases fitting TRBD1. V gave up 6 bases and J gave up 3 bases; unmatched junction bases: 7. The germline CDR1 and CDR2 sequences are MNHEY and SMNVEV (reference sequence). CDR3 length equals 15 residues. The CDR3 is CASSSGTGGFYEQYF. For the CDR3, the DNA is TGTGCCAGCAGCTCGGGGACAGGGGGTTTCTACGAGCAGTACTTC.

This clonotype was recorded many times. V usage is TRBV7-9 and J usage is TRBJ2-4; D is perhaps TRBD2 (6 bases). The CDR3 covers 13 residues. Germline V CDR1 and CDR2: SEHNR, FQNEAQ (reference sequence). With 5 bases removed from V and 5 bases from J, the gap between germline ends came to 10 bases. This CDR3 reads CASSPRGENIQYF. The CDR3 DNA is TGTGCCAGCAGCCCGCGCGGGGAAAACATTCAGTACTTC.

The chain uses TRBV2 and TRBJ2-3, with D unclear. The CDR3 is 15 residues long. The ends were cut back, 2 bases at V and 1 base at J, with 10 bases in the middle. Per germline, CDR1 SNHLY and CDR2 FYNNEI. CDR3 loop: CASSEWLAGTDTQYF. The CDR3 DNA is TGTGCCAGCAGTGAATGGTTAGCTGGCACAGATACGCAGTATTTT.

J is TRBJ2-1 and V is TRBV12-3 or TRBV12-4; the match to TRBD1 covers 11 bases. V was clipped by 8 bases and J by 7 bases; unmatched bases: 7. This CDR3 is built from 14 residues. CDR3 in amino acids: CASGDRGVRNEQFF. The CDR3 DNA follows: TGTGCCAGCGGGGACAGGGGGGTTAGGAATGAGCAGTTCTTC.

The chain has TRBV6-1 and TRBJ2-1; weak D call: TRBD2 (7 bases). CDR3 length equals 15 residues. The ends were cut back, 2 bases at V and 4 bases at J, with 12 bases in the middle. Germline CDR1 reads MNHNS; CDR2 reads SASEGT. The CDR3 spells CASSERGEGYNEQFF. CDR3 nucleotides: TGTGCCAGCAGTGAAAGGGGGGAGGGGTACAATGAGCAGTTCTTC.